The next 4 T cell receptor beta chains were all read from a single sample in a study of blood T cell repertoires in COVID-19. Here immunoSEQ multiplex PCR was the method, and the copy in TCRdb shows in-frame clones only, minus some. The repertoire holds about 150,000 clones, with less than 95% as singletons. Sequenced input: peripheral blood. Receptors were obtained from a man over 45 with acute or convalescent COVID-19.

The chain links TRBV2 to TRBJ1-1; D is unclear. Trimming removed 2 bases from V and 4 bases from J, with 8 bases in between. The CDR3 has 13 amino acids. The germline CDR1 and CDR2 sequences are SNHLY and FYNNEI. CDR3 sequence: CASSELGSTEAFF. The CDR3 coding sequence is TGTGCCAGCAGTGAATTGGGGAGCACTGAAGCTTTCTTT.

About this clone itself: Other DNA sequences in this specimen translate into the identical CDR3. The chain employs TRBV6-5 and TRBJ2-3; perhaps TRBD2 as D (5 bases). The V gene's germline CDR1 is MNHEY and CDR2 SVGAGI. V was cut by 6 bases and J by 3 bases, with 7 bases left in between. The CDR3 spans 12 residues. The CDR3 DNA sequence: TGTGCCAGCAGGGGCGGGACAGATACGCAGTATTTT. Translation gives CASRGGTDTQYF.

The rearrangement joins TRBV7-2 to TRBJ2-7, with D maybe TRBD1 (6 bases). The CDR3 has 13 amino acids. Germline CDR1 SGHTA, CDR2 FQGNSA. V lost 3 bases and J 2 bases, leaving 8 bases between the germline ends. This CDR3 is CASSLGDTYEQYV. The CDR3 DNA follows: TGTGCCAGCAGCTTGGGGGACACCTACGAGCAGTACGTC.

The chain employs TRBV6-6 and TRBJ2-5; 8 nucleotides agree with TRBD1. Germline V CDR1 and CDR2: MNHNY, SVGAGI (reference sequence). CDR3 size: 13 residues. Trimming removed 6 bases from V and 5 bases from J; junction bases left unmatched: 5. In nucleotides, the CDR3 is TGTGCCAGCAGGGACAGGGTTCTTGAGACCCAGTACTTC. Amino acids: CASRDRVLETQYF.